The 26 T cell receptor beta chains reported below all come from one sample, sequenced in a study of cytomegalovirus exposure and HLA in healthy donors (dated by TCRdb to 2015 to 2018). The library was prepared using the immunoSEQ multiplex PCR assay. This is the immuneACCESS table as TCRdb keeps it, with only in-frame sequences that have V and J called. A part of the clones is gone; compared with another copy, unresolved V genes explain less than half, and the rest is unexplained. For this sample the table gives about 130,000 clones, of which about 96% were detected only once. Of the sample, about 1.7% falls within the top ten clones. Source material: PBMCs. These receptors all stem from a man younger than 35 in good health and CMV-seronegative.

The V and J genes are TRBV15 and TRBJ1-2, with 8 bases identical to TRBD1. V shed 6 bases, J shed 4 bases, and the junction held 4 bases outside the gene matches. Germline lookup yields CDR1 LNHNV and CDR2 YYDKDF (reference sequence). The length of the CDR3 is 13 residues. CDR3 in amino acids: CATRSGTGYGYTF. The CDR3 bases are TGTGCCACCAGGTCCGGGACAGGCTATGGCTACACCTTC.

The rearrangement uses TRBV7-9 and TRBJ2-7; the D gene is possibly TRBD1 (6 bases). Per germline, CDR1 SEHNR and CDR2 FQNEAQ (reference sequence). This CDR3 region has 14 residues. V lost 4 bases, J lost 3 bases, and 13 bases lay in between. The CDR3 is CASSSIQGFYEQYF. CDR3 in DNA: TGTGCCAGCAGCTCTATACAGGGATTCTACGAGCAGTACTTC.

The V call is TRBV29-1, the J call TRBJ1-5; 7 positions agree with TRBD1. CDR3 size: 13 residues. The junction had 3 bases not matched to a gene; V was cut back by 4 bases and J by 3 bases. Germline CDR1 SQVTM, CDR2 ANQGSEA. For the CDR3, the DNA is TGCAGCGTTGGGGACAGAAACAATCAGCCCCAGCATTTT. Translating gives CSVGDRNNQPQHF.

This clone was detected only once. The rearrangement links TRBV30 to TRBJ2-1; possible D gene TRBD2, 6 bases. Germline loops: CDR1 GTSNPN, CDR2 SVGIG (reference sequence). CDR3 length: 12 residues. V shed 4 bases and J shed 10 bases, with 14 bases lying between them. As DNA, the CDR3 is TGTGCCTGGACCGGAGGGGCACAGGAGCAGTTCTTC. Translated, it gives CAWTGGAQEQFF.

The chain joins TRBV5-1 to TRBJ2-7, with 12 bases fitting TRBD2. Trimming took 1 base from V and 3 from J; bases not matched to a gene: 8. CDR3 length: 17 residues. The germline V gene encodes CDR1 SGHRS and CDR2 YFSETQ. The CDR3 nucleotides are TGCGCCAGCAGCTTGCGACTAGCGGGAGAAAATATCTACGAGCAGTACTTC. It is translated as CASSLRLAGENIYEQYF.

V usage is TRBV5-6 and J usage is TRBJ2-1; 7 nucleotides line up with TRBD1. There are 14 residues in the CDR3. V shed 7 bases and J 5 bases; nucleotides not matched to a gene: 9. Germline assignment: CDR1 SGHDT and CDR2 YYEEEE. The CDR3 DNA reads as TGTGCCAGCTCCTCCGACAGGGACGACAATGAGCAGTTCTTC. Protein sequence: CASSSDRDDNEQFF. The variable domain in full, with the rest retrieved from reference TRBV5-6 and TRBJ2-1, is DAGVTQSPTHLIKTRGQQVTLRCSPKSGHDTVSWYQQALGQGPQFIFQYYEEEERQRGNFPDRFSGHQFPNYSSELNVNALLLGDSALYLCASSSDRDDNEQFFGPGTRLTVL.

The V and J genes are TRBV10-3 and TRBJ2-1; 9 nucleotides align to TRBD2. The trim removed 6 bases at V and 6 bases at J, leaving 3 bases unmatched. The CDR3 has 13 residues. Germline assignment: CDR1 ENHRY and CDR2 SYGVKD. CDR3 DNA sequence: TGTGCCATCAGCCTAGCGGGATTCAATGAGCAGTTCTTC. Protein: CAISLAGFNEQFF.

The CDR3 is CAWSVRDRVDQPQHF. The CDR3 bases are TGTGCCTGGAGTGTACGAGACAGGGTGGATCAGCCCCAGCATTTT. This sequence joins TRBV30 and TRBJ1-5, with 7 bases lining up with TRBD1. The CDR3 has 15 amino acids. Trimming took 0 bases from V and 5 from J; bases not matched to a gene: 7. Germline V gene data show CDR1 as GTSNPN and CDR2 as SVGIG (reference sequence). Full variable domain (outside the CDR3, taken from reference TRBV30 and TRBJ1-5): SQTIHQWPATLVQPVGSPLSLECTVEGTSNPNLYWYRQAAGRGLQLLFYSVGIGQISSEVPQNLSASRPQDRQFILSSKKLLLSDSGFYLCAWSVRDRVDQPQHFGDGTRLSIL.

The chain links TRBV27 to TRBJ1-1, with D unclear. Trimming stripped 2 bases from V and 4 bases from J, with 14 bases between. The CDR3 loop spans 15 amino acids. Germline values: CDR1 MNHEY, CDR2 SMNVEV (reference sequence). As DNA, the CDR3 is TGTGCCAGCAGTTTACGGACCGGGAGGAGCACTGAAGCTTTCTTT. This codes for CASSLRTGRSTEAFF.

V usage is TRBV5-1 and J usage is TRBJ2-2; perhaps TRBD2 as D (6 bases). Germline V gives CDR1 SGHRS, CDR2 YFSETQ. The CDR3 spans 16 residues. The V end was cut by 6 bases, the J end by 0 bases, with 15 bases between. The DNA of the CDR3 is TGCGCCAGCAACCCTAGAGCGGGCGCGAACACCGGGGAGCTGTTTTTT. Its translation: CASNPRAGANTGELFF. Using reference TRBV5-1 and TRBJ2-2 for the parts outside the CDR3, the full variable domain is KAGVTQTPRYLIKTRGQQVTLSCSPISGHRSVSWYQQTPGQGLQFLFEYFSETQRNKGNFPGRFSGRQFSNSRSEMNVSTLELGDSALYLCASNPRAGANTGELFFGEGSRLTVL.

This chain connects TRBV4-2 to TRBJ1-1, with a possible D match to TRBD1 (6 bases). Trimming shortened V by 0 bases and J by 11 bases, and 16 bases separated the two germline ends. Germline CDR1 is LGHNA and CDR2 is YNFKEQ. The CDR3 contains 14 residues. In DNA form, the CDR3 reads TGTGCCAGCAGCCAAGATCGGGACATACGCGTCGCTTTCTTT. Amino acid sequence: CASSQDRDIRVAFF.

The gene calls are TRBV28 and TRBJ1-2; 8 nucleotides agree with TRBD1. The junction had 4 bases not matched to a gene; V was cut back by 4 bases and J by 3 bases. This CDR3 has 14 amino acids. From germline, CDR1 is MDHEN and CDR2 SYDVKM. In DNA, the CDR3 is TGTGCCAGCAGTTCAGGGGGCGCTGACTATGGCTACACCTTC. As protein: CASSSGGADYGYTF.

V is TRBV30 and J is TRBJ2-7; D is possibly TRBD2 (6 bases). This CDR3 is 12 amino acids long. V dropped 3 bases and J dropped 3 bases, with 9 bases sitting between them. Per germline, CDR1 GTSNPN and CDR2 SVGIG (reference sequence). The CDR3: CAWREGNYEQYF. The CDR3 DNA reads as TGTGCCTGGAGGGAGGGAAACTACGAGCAGTACTTC.

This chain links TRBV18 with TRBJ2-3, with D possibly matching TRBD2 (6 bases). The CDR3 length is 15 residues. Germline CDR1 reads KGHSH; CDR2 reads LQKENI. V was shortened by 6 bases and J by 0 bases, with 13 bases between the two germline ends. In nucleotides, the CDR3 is TGTGCCAGCTCCCTAGCGCCAACTAGCACAGATACGCAGTATTTT. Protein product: CASSLAPTSTDTQYF. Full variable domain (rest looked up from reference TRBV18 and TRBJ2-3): NAGVMQNPRHLVRRRGQEARLRCSPMKGHSHVYWYRQLPEEGLKFMVYLQKENIIDESGMPKERFSAEFPKEGPSILRIQQVVRGDSAAYFCASSLAPTSTDTQYFGPGTRLTVL.

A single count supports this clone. The CDR3 nucleotides are TGTGCCAGCAGTCCGGGACAGGGGACCTCTGGGGCCAACGTCCTGACTTTC. This encodes CASSPGQGTSGANVLTF. The chain joins TRBV2 to TRBJ2-6, with 10 bases fitting TRBD1. The ends lost 5 bases at V and 0 bases at J; junction bases unmatched: 4. CDR3 length equals 17 residues. Germline V gene sequence: CDR1 SNHLY, CDR2 FYNNEI. Full variable domain (outside the CDR3, taken from reference TRBV2 and TRBJ2-6): EPEVTQTPSHQVTQMGQEVILRCVPISNHLYFYWYRQILGQKVEFLVSFYNNEISEKSEIFDDQFSVERPDGSNFTLKIRSTKLEDSAMYFCASSPGQGTSGANVLTFGAGSRLTVL.

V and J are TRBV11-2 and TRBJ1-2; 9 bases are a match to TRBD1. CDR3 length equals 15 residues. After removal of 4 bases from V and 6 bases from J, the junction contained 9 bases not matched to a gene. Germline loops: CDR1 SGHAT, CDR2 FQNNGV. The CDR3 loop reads CASSYSTGGSDGYTF. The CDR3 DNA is TGTGCCAGCAGCTATTCGACAGGGGGAAGCGATGGCTACACCTTC. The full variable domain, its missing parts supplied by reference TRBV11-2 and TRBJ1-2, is EAGVAQSPRYKIIEKRQSVAFWCNPISGHATLYWYQQILGQGPKLLIQFQNNGVVDDSQLPKDRFSAERLKGVDSTLKIQPAKLEDSAVYLCASSYSTGGSDGYTFGSGTRLTVV.

Written as DNA, the CDR3 is TGTGCCAGCAGCTTCCGGAACGGCGGCACTGAAGCTTTCTTT. It yields the protein CASSFRNGGTEAFF. This rearrangement joins TRBV11-2 to TRBJ1-1, with no clear D. CDR1 and CDR2 from the germline V gene are SGHAT and FQNNGV. The CDR3 runs to 14 residues. Trimming took 3 bases from V and 4 from J, leaving 12 bases between them.

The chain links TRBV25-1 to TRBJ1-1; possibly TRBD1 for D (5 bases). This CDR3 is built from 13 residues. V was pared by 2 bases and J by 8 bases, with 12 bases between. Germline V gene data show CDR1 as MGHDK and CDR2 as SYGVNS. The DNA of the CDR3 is TGTGCCAGCAGTGAACTTGACAGCCCAGAAGCTTTCTTT. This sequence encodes CASSELDSPEAFF.

CDR3 bases: TGTGCTAGTGGCCTCCAAGGGGCAGATACGCAGTATTTT. Its protein is CASGLQGADTQYF. The chain couples TRBV12-5 to TRBJ2-3, with D perhaps matching TRBD1 (5 bases). Trimming removed 6 bases at V and 4 bases at J, with 11 bases between. The CDR3 loop spans 13 amino acids. Per the germline V gene, CDR1 is LGHNT and CDR2 is FRNRAP.

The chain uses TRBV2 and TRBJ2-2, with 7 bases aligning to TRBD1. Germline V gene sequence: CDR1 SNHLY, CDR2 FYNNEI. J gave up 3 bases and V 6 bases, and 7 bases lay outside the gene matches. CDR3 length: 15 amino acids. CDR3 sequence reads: CASSDRVVDTGELFF. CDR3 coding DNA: TGTGCCAGCAGCGACAGGGTGGTTGACACCGGGGAGCTGTTTTTT.

CDR3 nucleotides: TGTGCCAGCAGTACCCTCACGACTAGCGGGAGTGTCGCAGATACGCAGTATTTT. It yields the protein CASSTLTTSGSVADTQYF. This chain uses TRBV28 with TRBJ2-3, with 12 bases lining up with TRBD2. V gave up 5 bases and J gave up 4 bases; unmatched junction bases: 13. The CDR3 has 18 amino acids. CDR1 is MDHEN and CDR2 is SYDVKM in the germline V gene. The variable domain in full, completed from reference TRBV28 and TRBJ2-3, reads DVKVTQSSRYLVKRTGEKVFLECVQDMDHENMFWYRQDPGLGLRLIYFSYDVKMKEKGDIPEGYSVSREKKERFSLILESASTNQTSMYLCASSTLTTSGSVADTQYFGPGTRLTVL.

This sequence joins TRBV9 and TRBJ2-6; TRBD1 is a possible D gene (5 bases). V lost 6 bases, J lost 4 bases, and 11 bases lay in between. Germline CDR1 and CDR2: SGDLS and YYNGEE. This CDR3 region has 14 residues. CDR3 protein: CASNRGSGANVLTF. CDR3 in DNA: TGTGCCAGCAATAGGGGCTCCGGGGCCAACGTCCTGACTTTC.

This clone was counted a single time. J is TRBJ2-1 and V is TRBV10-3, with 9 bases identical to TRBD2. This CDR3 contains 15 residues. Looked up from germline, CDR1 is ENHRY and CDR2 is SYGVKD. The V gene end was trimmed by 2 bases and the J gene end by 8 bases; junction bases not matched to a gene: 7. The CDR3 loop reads CAISEGAGGHHEQFF. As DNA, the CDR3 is TGTGCCATCAGTGAGGGGGCGGGAGGGCACCATGAGCAGTTCTTC.

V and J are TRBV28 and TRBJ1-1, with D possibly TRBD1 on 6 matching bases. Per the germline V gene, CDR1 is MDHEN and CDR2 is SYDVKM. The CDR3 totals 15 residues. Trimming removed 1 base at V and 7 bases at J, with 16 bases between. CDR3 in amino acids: CASSLSQNGGGEAFF. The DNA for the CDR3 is TGTGCCAGCAGTTTATCCCAGAATGGGGGCGGTGAAGCTTTCTTT.

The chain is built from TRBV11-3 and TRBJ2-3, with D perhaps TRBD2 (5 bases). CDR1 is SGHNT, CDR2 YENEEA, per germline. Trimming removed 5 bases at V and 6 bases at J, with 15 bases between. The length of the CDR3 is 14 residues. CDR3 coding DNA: TGTGCCAGCAGCACCGGACTCGCAGTGGATACGCAGTATTTT. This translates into CASSTGLAVDTQYF.

The CDR3 sequence: CAWTPGSGVNEKLFF. The CDR3 DNA reads as TGTGCCTGGACACCCGGGTCGGGGGTAAATGAAAAACTGTTTTTT. The chain employs TRBV30 and TRBJ1-4; the D gene is possibly TRBD1 (5 bases). Germline CDR1 and CDR2: GTSNPN and SVGIG (reference sequence). The V gene lost 4 bases and the J gene lost 5 bases, with 17 bases spanning the gap. CDR3 length: 15 residues.